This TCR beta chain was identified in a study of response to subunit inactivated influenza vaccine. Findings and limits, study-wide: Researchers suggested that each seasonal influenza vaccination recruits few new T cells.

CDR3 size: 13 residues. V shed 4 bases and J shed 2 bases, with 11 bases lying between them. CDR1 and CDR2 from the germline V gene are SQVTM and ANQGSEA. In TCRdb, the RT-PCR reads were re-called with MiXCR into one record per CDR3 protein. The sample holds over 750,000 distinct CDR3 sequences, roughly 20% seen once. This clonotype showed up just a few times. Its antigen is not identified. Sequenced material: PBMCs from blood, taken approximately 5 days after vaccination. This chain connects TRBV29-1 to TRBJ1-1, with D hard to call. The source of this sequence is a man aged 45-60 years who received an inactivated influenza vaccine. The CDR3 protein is CSVGGHPNTEAFF. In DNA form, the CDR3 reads TGCAGCGTTGGTGGCCACCCTAACACTGAAGCTTTCTTT.